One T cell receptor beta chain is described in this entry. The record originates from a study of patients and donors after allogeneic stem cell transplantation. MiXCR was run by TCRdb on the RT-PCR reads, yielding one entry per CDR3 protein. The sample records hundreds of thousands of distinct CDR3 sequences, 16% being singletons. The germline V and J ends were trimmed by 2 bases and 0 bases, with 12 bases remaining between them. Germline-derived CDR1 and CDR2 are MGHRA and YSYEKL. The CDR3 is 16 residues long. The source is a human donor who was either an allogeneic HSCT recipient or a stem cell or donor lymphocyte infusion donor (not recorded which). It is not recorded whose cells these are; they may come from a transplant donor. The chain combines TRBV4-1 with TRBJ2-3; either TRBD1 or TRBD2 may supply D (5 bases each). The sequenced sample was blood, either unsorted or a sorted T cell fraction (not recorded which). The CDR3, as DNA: TGCGCCAGCAGCCAATCCTCGGGACGGAGCACAGATACGCAGTATTTT. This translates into CASSQSSGRSTDTQYF.